This TCR beta chain was recorded in a study of CD8+ T cells in alopecia areata. Study summary: Oral tofacitinib, 5 to 10 mg twice daily, was given in an open-label trial. The drug, tofacitinib, lasted 6 to 18 months, followed by 6 months off drug.

Trimming took 3 bases from V and 6 from J, leaving 11 bases between them. There are 13 residues in the CDR3. Germline loops: CDR1 SGHVS, CDR2 FNYEAQ. Researchers gathered lesional scalp punch biopsies and peripheral blood from patients with alopecia areata. RNA was isolated and reverse transcribed to cDNA, the sequencing template. The data were produced by immunoSEQ multiplex PCR, yet TCRdb's version contains in-frame clones alone and is incomplete. The sample includes fewer than 20,000 clones, under 75% of them seen just once. Here the sequenced sample was skin, taken at week 0. This receptor was obtained from a human donor with alopecia areata. The V call is TRBV7-6, the J call TRBJ2-5; D is unresolved. The CDR3, as DNA: TGTGCCAGCAGCTTCGGTGAGCCCAAGACCCAGTACTTC. Residues: CASSFGEPKTQYF.